These T cell receptor beta chains were read from a single sample in a study of blood T cell repertoires in COVID-19. The assay was immunoSEQ multiplex PCR, and TCRdb's table has in-frame clones only and misses some. The table has around 340,000 clones, approximately 89% seen once; the top ten hold less than 5%. The sample consisted of peripheral blood. The receptors were sampled from a woman in her fifties or sixties with COVID-19, enrolled during active disease. Each CDR3 is given with its conserved first and last residue. Each record gives: V gene, clone size, D gene, J gene, CDR3 protein, CDR3 DNA. The D gene is left open where the match is weak. Size is stated for part of the rows, as once, few or many counts, or as a class when the clone is expanded.

>TRBV5-1|-|-|TRBJ2-3
CASSPDRGTTDTQYF
TGCGCCAGCAGCCCGGACCGGGGGACCACAGATACGCAGTATTTT
>TRBV6-6|-|-|TRBJ2-2
CASAKNTGELFF
TGTGCCAGCGCTAAGAACACCGGGGAGCTGTTTTTT
>TRBV7-2|once|-|TRBJ1-5
CASSLLRGVGQPQHF
TGTGCCAGCAGCTTACTCCGGGGTGTGGGTCAGCCCCAGCATTTT
>TRBV6-1|-|TRBD1|TRBJ1-1
CASSDPQGASTEAFF
TGTGCCAGCAGTGATCCACAGGGGGCGAGCACTGAAGCTTTCTTT
>TRBV18|-|-|TRBJ1-4
CASSPSQGYEKLFF
TGTGCCAGCTCACCGTCCCAGGGTTATGAAAAACTGTTTTTT
>TRBV18|-|TRBD1|TRBJ1-1
CASSPPTGRRNTEAFF
TGTGCCAGCTCACCACCGACAGGGCGAAGGAACACTGAAGCTTTCTTT
>TRBV10-3|-|TRBD1|TRBJ1-1
CAIRTPETQGAGTEAFF
TGTGCCATCAGGACCCCAGAAACACAGGGGGCGGGCACTGAAGCTTTCTTT
>TRBV9|-|TRBD2|TRBJ2-3
CASSPEEAGDTDTQYF
TGTGCCAGCAGCCCCGAAGAAGCGGGGGACACAGATACGCAGTATTTT
>TRBV10-2|-|-|TRBJ1-6
CASRMGREGVKSPLHF
TGCGCCAGCAGAATGGGCAGGGAGGGGGTAAAATCACCCCTCCACTTT
>TRBV5-1|-|-|TRBJ2-7
CASSLREYTYEQYF
TGCGCCAGCAGCTTGCGGGAGTATACCTACGAGCAGTACTTC
>TRBV19|once|TRBD1|TRBJ1-5
CASSSQGAGPQHF
TGTGCCAGTAGTTCACAGGGGGCAGGGCCCCAGCATTTT
>TRBV19|-|-|TRBJ1-5
CASALGSSNQPQHF
TGTGCCAGCGCCCTGGGTAGCAGCAATCAGCCCCAGCATTTT
>TRBV19|-|TRBD1|TRBJ1-3
CATNDNRGRTGNTIYF
TGTGCCACCAATGATAACAGGGGAAGGACTGGAAACACCATATATTTT
>TRBV7-9|-|-|TRBJ2-7
CASSRQAGHEQYF
TGTGCCAGCAGCCGACAGGCCGGCCACGAGCAGTACTTC
>TRBV3-1/TRBV3-2|-|TRBD1|TRBJ1-6
CASSQDTGASPLHF
TGTGCCAGCAGCCAAGACACAGGGGCTTCACCCCTCCACTTT
>TRBV24-1|-|-|TRBJ2-7
CATSYAGDGSSYEQYF
TGTGCCACCAGTTACGCAGGGGATGGGAGCTCCTACGAGCAGTACTTC
>TRBV6-5|-|-|TRBJ1-1
CASKKDNVDTEAFF
TGTGCCAGCAAAAAAGACAACGTGGACACTGAAGCTTTCTTT
>TRBV7-9|-|TRBD1|TRBJ1-2
CASRPTGGTAQGYTF
TGTGCCAGCAGACCTACAGGGGGCACCGCCCAGGGCTACACCTTC
>TRBV24-1|-|-|TRBJ1-4
CATSDLGIATNEKLFF
TGTGCCACCAGTGATTTGGGCATTGCAACTAATGAAAAACTGTTTTTT
>TRBV2|-|-|TRBJ1-1
CASSDTGPIEAFF
TGTGCCAGCAGTGATACAGGGCCGATTGAAGCTTTCTTT
>TRBV6-1|-|-|TRBJ2-4
CASSEVQLAKNIQYF
TGTGCCAGCAGTGAAGTTCAGTTAGCCAAAAACATTCAGTACTTC
>TRBV7-2|-|-|TRBJ1-5
CASSSLLNSNQPQHF
TGTGCCAGCAGCTCCCTATTGAATAGCAATCAGCCCCAGCATTTT
>TRBV19|once|-|TRBJ1-3
CASSIRGGRSHSGNTIYF
TGTGCCAGTAGTATACGGGGGGGACGGTCCCACTCTGGAAACACCATATATTTT
>TRBV14|once|-|TRBJ2-3
CASSRRSITDTQYF
TGTGCCAGCAGCCGGCGGAGTATCACAGATACGCAGTATTTT
>TRBV5-4|-|TRBD2|TRBJ2-1
CASRLSGGAYNEQFF
TGTGCCAGCAGACTTAGCGGGGGGGCCTACAATGAGCAGTTCTTC
>TRBV27|-|TRBD1|TRBJ1-1
CASSLSGTGGQTEAFF
TGTGCCAGCAGTTTATCCGGGACAGGGGGCCAGACTGAAGCTTTCTTT
>TRBV6-4|-|-|TRBJ1-1
CASMREPGINSEAFF
TGTGCCAGCATGAGAGAGCCAGGAATTAATTCTGAAGCTTTCTTT
>TRBV5-6|-|-|TRBJ2-5
CASSLGSETQYF
TGTGCCAGCAGCTTGGGTTCGGAGACCCAGTACTTC
>TRBV14|-|-|TRBJ1-4
CASSQPSGGANEKLFF
TGTGCCAGCAGCCAGCCGTCGGGGGGGGCTAATGAAAAACTGTTTTTT
>TRBV14|-|-|TRBJ2-3
CASSQGLMKITDTQYF
TGTGCCAGCAGCCAGGGACTTATGAAGATCACAGATACGCAGTATTTT
>TRBV28|-|-|TRBJ2-7
CASTFGGLEQYF
TGTGCCAGCACCTTCGGGGGGCTCGAGCAGTACTTC
>TRBV7-6|-|TRBD1|TRBJ2-5
CASSSPGQGEETQYF
TGTGCCAGCAGCTCCCCGGGACAGGGGGAAGAGACCCAGTACTTC
>TRBV18|-|TRBD1|TRBJ2-7
CASSGTGGGYEQYF
TGTGCCAGCTCAGGGACAGGGGGCGGCTACGAGCAGTACTTC
>TRBV18|once|TRBD1|TRBJ1-3
CASSPPGQGNTIYF
TGTGCCAGCTCACCACCGGGACAGGGAAACACCATATATTTT
>TRBV7-9|-|-|TRBJ1-2
CASSSSDIQGASGYTF
TGTGCCAGCAGCTCCAGCGATATTCAGGGTGCGAGTGGCTACACCTTC
>TRBV19|-|-|TRBJ1-5
CASSISGGQRDQPQHF
TGTGCCAGTAGTATTTCCGGTGGACAGAGGGATCAGCCCCAGCATTTT
>TRBV19|-|-|TRBJ1-1
CASSIGEGRNTEAFF
TGTGCCAGTAGTATAGGGGAGGGCCGGAACACTGAAGCTTTCTTT
>TRBV5-1|-|-|TRBJ1-4
CASSLVGADFNEKLFF
TGCGCCAGCAGCTTGGTTGGCGCGGACTTTAATGAAAAACTGTTTTTT
>TRBV15|-|-|TRBJ1-1
CATSRVAVNTEAFF
TGTGCCACCAGCAGAGTGGCGGTGAACACTGAAGCTTTCTTT
>TRBV28|-|-|TRBJ2-2
CASSLRGSGTGELFF
TGTGCCAGCAGTCTCCGGGGGAGCGGGACCGGGGAGCTGTTTTTT
>TRBV4-1|-|-|TRBJ1-1
CASSQDRMVRTEAFF
TGCGCCAGCAGCCAAGATCGGATGGTGAGGACTGAAGCTTTCTTT
>TRBV18|-|TRBD1|TRBJ1-2
CASSPPGQGNYGYTF
TGTGCCAGCTCACCACCGGGACAGGGGAACTATGGCTACACCTTC
>TRBV10-1|-|TRBD1|TRBJ1-5
CASSGDRGNYVLNSNQPQHF
TGCGCCAGCAGTGGAGACAGGGGAAATTATGTCCTGAATAGCAATCAGCCCCAGCATTTT
>TRBV6-9|-|TRBD2|TRBJ2-5
CASKASGLAGPQETQYF
TGTGCCAGCAAGGCATCGGGGCTAGCGGGGCCTCAAGAGACCCAGTACTTC
>TRBV5-6|-|-|TRBJ1-6
CASSPLHRENSPLHF
TGTGCCAGCAGCCCACTGCACAGGGAAAATTCACCCCTCCACTTT
>TRBV2|-|TRBD1|TRBJ1-3
CASSAMGQANTIYF
TGTGCCAGCAGCGCGATGGGACAGGCAAACACCATATATTTT
>TRBV28|-|-|TRBJ1-4
CASSPPAGATNEKLFF
TGTGCCAGCAGTCCCCCGGCAGGCGCAACTAATGAAAAACTGTTTTTT
>TRBV5-1|-|-|TRBJ2-7
CASSLGRGEQYF
TGCGCCAGCAGCCTCGGGCGGGGAGAGCAGTACTTC
>TRBV29-1|-|-|TRBJ2-7
CSVSLTSSEQYF
TGCAGCGTTTCCCTGACAAGCAGCGAGCAGTACTTC
>TRBV6-6|-|TRBD2|TRBJ2-5
CASSILAGGETQYF
TGTGCCAGCAGTATACTAGCGGGGGGAGAGACCCAGTACTTC
>TRBV7-6|-|-|TRBJ1-1
CASSVGQRAGTEAFF
TGTGCCAGCAGCGTAGGGCAGCGGGCGGGGACTGAAGCTTTCTTT
>TRBV6-5|few|-|TRBJ2-6
CASRGGFSGANVLTF
TGTGCCAGCCGAGGGGGTTTCTCTGGGGCCAACGTCCTGACTTTC
>TRBV25-1|-|-|TRBJ2-7
CASSDASRGFQQYF
TGTGCCAGCAGTGACGCCTCCCGGGGATTCCAGCAGTACTTC
>TRBV7-2|-|TRBD1|TRBJ2-2
CASSSQGARFGGELFF
TGTGCCAGCAGCTCTCAGGGGGCTAGGTTTGGCGGGGAGCTGTTTTTT
>TRBV5-1|-|TRBD1|TRBJ2-7
CASSPGQFYEQYF
TGCGCCAGCAGCCCGGGACAGTTCTACGAGCAGTACTTC
>TRBV18|few|-|TRBJ1-2
CASSPAPDLGGYTF
TGTGCCAGCTCACCGGCACCAGACCTAGGCGGCTACACCTTC
>TRBV7-6|-|-|TRBJ1-3
CASSFRFSSGNTIYF
TGTGCCAGCAGCTTTCGATTCAGCTCTGGAAACACCATATATTTT
>TRBV21-1|few|-|TRBJ1-4
CASSPEDLWRGLDEKLFF
TGTGCCAGCAGCCCCGAGGACCTCTGGAGGGGCCTTGATGAAAAACTGTTTTTT
>TRBV9|-|TRBD1|TRBJ2-3
CASSVKGQGLTDTQYF
TGTGCCAGCAGCGTAAAGGGACAGGGGCTCACAGATACGCAGTATTTT